By share of the sample, the clone carrying this T cell receptor beta chain is medium-sized. The antigen remains unidentified. BIOMED2 TRB-A/B primer pools were used in multiplex TRB PCR. In TCRdb, the multiplex PCR reads were re-called with MiXCR into one record per CDR3 protein. The profile shows 14,000 to 15,000 distinct CDR3 sequences, under 30% of them singletons. V lost 6 bases, J lost 5 bases, and 7 bases stayed unmatched. Germline values: CDR1 SGHNT, CDR2 YENEEA. This CDR3 region has 15 residues. Blood genomic DNA input for TRB amplification was roughly 220-500 ng. The data stem from a study of T and B cells in COVID-19 patients. Overall study findings and caveats: Symptomatic-phase blood samples from mildly ill patients and early samples from severe cases were scarce.

The gene calls are TRBV11-3 and TRBJ2-5, with 12 bases identical to TRBD2. The material sequenced was blood. The sequence was collected from a human donor who had recovered from COVID-19. CDR3 in amino acids: CASSPASGREETQYF. The CDR3 DNA sequence: TGTGCCAGCAGTCCCGCTAGCGGGAGGGAGGAGACCCAGTACTTC.